What follows is one T cell receptor (beta chain) and its context. As yet, its antigen is unknown. The data were obtained in a study of a mutant IDH1 vaccine in newly diagnosed glioma. On the study more broadly: The first vaccination came 4-6 weeks after radiotherapy alone, or with temozolomide cycles. Those enrolled had earlier been treated with radiotherapy, temozolomide, or both, mostly both. Notes on the study in general: Vaccine-induced immune responses occurred in 93.3% of patients.

Germline assignment: CDR1 SNHLY and CDR2 FYNNEI. The CDR3 has 13 amino acids. Trimming at V came to 6 bases and at J to 8 bases, leaving 2 bases not matched to a gene. Libraries were prepared by immunoSEQ multiplex PCR; TCRdb keeps only in-frame clonotypes and omits some of them. The table has 40,000 to 45,000 clones, around 83% seen once. The time point: week 35, safety follow-up. Vaccine doses each comprised 300 ug of mutant IDH1 20-mer peptide, with topical imiquimod. Every donor had a new WHO grade 3 or 4 astrocytoma that was IDH1-mutant, with loss of nuclear ATRX. This sequence was found in a woman aged 45-65 years with glioma. Here the sequenced sample was PBMCs, taken from a glioma patient whose treatment included an IDH1 peptide vaccine. The chain is built from TRBV2 and TRBJ2-4; 12 bases agree with TRBD1. The CDR3 here is CASRGQGADIQYF. The CDR3 bases are TGTGCCAGCAGGGGACAGGGGGCCGACATTCAGTACTTC.